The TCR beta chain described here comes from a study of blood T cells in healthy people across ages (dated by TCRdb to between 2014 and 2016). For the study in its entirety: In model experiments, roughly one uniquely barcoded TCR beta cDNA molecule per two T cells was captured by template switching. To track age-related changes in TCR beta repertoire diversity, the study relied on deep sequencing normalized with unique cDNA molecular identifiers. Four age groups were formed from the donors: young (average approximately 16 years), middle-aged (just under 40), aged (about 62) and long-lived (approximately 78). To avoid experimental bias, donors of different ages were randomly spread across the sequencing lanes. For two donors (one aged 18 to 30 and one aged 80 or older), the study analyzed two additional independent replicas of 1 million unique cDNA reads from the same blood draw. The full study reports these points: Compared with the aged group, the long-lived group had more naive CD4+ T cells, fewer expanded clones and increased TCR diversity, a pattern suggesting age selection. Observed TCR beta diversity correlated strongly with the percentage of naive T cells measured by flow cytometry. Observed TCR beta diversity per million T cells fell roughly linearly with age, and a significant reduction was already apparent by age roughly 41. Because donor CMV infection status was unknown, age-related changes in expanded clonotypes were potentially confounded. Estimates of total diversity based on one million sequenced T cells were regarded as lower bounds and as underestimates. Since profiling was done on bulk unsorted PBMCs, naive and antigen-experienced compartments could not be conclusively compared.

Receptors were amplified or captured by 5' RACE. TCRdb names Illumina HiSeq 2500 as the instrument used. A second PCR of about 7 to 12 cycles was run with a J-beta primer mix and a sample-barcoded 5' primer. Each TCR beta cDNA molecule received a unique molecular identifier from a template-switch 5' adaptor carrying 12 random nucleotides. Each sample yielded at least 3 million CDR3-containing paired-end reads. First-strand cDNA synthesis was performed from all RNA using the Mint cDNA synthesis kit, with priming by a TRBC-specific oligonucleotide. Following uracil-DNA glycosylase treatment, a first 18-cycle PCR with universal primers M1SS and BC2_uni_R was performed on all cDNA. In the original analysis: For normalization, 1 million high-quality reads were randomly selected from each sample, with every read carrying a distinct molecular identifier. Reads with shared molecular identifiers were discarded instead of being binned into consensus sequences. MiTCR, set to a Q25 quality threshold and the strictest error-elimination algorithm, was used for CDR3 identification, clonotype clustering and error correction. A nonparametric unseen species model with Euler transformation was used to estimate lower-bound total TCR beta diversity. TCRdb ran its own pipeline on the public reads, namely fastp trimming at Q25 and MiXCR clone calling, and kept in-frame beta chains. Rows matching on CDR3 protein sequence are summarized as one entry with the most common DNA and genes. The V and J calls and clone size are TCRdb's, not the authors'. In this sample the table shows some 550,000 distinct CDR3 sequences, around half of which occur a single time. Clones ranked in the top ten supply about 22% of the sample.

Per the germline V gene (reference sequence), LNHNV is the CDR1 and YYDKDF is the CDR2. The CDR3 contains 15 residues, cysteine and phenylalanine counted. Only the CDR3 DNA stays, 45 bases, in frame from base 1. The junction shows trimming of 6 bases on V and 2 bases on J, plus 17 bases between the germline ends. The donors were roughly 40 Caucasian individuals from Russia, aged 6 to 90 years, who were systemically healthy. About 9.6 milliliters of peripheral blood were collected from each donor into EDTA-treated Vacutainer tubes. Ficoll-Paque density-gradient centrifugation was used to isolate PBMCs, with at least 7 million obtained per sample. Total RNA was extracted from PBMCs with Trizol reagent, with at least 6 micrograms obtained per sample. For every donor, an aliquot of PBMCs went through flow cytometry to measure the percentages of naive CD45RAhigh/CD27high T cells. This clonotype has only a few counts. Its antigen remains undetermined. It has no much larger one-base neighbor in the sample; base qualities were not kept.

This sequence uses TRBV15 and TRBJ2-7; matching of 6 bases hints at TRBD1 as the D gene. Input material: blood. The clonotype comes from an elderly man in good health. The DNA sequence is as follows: TGTGCCACCAGGGCACACAGGGATTTCACCTACGAGCAGTACTTC. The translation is CATRAHRDFTYEQYF.